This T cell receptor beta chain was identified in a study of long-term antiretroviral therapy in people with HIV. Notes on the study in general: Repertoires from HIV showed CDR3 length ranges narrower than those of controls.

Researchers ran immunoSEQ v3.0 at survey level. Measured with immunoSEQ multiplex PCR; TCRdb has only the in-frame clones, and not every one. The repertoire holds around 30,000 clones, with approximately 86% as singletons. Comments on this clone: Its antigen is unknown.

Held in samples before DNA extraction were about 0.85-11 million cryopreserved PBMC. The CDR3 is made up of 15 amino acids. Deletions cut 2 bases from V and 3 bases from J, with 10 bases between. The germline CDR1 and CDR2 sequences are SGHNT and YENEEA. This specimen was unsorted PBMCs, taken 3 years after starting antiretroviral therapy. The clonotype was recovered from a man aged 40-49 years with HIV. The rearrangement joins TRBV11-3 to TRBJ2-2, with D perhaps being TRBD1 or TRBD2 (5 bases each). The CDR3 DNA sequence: TGTGCCAGCAGCTTACAGGGAGTGGACACCGGGGAGCTGTTTTTT. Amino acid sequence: CASSLQGVDTGELFF. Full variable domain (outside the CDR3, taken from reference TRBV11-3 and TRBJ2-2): EAGVVQSPRYKIIEKKQPVAFWCNPISGHNTLYWYLQNLGQGPELLIRYENEEAVDDSQLPKDRFSAERLKGVDSTLKIQPAELGDSAVYLCASSLQGVDTGELFFGEGSRLTVL.